This T cell receptor beta chain came from a study of blood T cell repertoires in COVID-19. Study-level information: Donors in the United States, Italy and Spain gave samples during acute or convalescent COVID-19. From T cells, B-cell-depleted T cells, or PBMCs came the material, which was cDNA or gDNA.

In the source study's methods: The authors estimated nucleated cell counts from reference gene primer amplification. The method was immunoSEQ multiplex PCR; TCRdb's version includes in-frame clones alone and lacks a portion of them. From that table come the V and J calls and clone size; the DNA was used to work out D and trimming. The sample lists 15,000 to 20,000 clones, 77% occurring once. This clone was observed a few times. The germline gives CDR1 LGHDT, CDR2 YNNKEL (reference sequence). Trimming at V came to 3 bases and at J to 4 bases, leaving 5 bases not matched to a gene. CDR3 length: 15 amino acids. Seattle patient enrollment occurred during active infection, with longitudinal follow-up thereafter.

The sequenced sample consisted of peripheral blood. This chain joins TRBV3-1 (or the pseudogene TRBV3-2) and TRBJ2-3, with 9 bases fitting TRBD2. The TCR was taken from a man between 65 and 80 years old with COVID-19, enrolled during active disease. The CDR3 nucleotides read TGTGCCAGCAGCCAGGATAGCGGGGGCGCAGATACGCAGTATTTT. Residues: CASSQDSGGADTQYF.